This T cell receptor (beta chain) was sequenced in a study of cytomegalovirus exposure and HLA in healthy donors. In the PCR, 60 Vbeta and 13 Jbeta primers were used. The data were produced by immunoSEQ multiplex PCR, yet TCRdb's version contains in-frame clones alone and is incomplete. Counted here are about 86,000 clones, about 75% occurring once; the ten biggest clones make up 4.5% to 7%. Points from the study as a whole: Around 18,000 TCR beta sequences were associated with HLA alleles at 0.05 false discovery rate in a later analysis.

With 5 bases removed from V and 1 base from J, the gap between germline ends came to 14 bases. The CDR3 totals 15 residues. Germline CDR1 is MNHEY and CDR2 is SVGAGI. As for this clone: Its antigen is unknown.

This clonotype was obtained from a female donor in good health and CMV-seronegative. The chain uses TRBV6-5 and TRBJ1-1, with D unresolved. The specimen sequenced was PBMCs. Here the CDR3 reads CASSTPAATNTEAFF. The DNA of the CDR3 is TGTGCCAGCAGTACCCCGGCGGCGACGAACACTGAAGCTTTCTTT.